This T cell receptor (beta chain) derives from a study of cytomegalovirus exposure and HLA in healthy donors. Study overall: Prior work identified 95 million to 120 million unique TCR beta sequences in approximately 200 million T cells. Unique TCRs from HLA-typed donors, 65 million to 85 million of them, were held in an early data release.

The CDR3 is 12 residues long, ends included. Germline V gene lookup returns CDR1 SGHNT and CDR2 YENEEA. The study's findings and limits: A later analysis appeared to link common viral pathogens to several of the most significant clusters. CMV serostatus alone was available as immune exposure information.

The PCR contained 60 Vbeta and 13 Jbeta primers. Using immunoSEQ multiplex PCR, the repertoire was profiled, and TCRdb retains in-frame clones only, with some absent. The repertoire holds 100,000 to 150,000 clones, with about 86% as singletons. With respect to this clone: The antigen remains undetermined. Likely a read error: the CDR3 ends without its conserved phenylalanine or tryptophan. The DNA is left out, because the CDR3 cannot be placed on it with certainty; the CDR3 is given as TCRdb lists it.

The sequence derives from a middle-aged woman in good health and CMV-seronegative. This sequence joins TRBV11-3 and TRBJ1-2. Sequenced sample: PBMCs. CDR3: CASSPSGGLPVL.